A single sample is the source of the 19 T cell receptor beta chains below, sequenced in a study of CD8 T cells in Susac syndrome (dated by TCRdb to the late 2010s). Preparation of the library involved the immunoSEQ multiplex PCR assay. RNA was extracted using the RNeasy kit, and about 0.45 to 1 microgram was reverse transcribed with random hexamers. Through fastp at Q25 and MiXCR, TCRdb rebuilt clones from the public reads, retaining in-frame beta chains. One record per CDR3 amino acid sequence lists the most common genes and DNA. The sample data list about 300,000 distinct CDR3 sequences, and 70% to 90% of these were observed just once. Around 0.2% of the sample goes to the ten largest clones. The sequencing input was CD8+ T cells from PBMCs. These receptors originate from a human donor with multiple sclerosis.

This clonotype was observed a single time. This chain uses TRBV4-3 with TRBJ1-2; TRBD1 aligns across 10 bases. The CDR3 is made up of 15 amino acids. Germline-derived CDR1 and CDR2 are LGHNA and YSLEER. V was pared by 4 bases and J by 2 bases, with 4 bases of the junction left unmatched. The CDR3 loop reads CASSPTGGANYGYTF. As DNA, the CDR3 is TGCGCCAGCAGCCCGACAGGGGGCGCGAACTATGGCTACACCTTC.

V and J are TRBV20-1 and TRBJ2-5; 13 bases agree with TRBD2. The CDR3 spans 19 residues. Germline values: CDR1 DFQATT, CDR2 SNEGSKA (reference sequence). The J segment lost 2 bases and the V segment lost 0 bases, leaving 12 bases of the junction unmatched. For the CDR3, the DNA is TGCAGTGCTAGAGAAATTCGTTCCGGGACTAGCGGGGTACAAGAGACCCAGTACTTC. Amino acids: CSAREIRSGTSGVQETQYF.

This clonotype has only one observation. DNA of the CDR3: TGTGCCAGCAGCTCCCATCAGGACAGGTACACAGATACGCAGTATTTT. Amino acid sequence: CASSSHQDRYTDTQYF. The chain uses TRBV28 and TRBJ2-3; 7 bases fit TRBD1. Germline V gene sequence: CDR1 MDHEN, CDR2 SYDVKM. V shed 6 bases and J 2 bases; nucleotides not matched to a gene: 11. The CDR3 has 16 residues. Variable domain in full (rest from reference TRBV28 and TRBJ2-3): DVKVTQSSRYLVKRTGEKVFLECVQDMDHENMFWYRQDPGLGLRLIYFSYDVKMKEKGDIPEGYSVSREKKERFSLILESASTNQTSMYLCASSSHQDRYTDTQYFGPGTRLTVL.

The genes are TRBV7-9 and TRBJ2-2; 10 bases line up with TRBD2. The CDR3 runs to 15 residues. CDR1 is SEHNR and CDR2 is FQNEAQ in the germline V gene (reference sequence). The ends lost 5 bases at V and 3 bases at J; junction bases unmatched: 3. CDR3 sequence (DNA): TGTGCCAGCAGCCCGCTAGCGGGGGACACCGGGGAGCTGTTTTTT. Protein product: CASSPLAGDTGELFF. The complete variable domain, with remaining parts taken from reference TRBV7-9 and TRBJ2-2, reads DTGVSQNPRHKITKRGQNVTFRCDPISEHNRLYWYRQTLGQGPEFLTYFQNEAQLEKSRLLSDRFSAERPKGSFSTLEIQRTEQGDSAMYLCASSPLAGDTGELFFGEGSRLTVL.

V is TRBV6-5 and J is TRBJ2-5; 9 positions agree with TRBD1. Germline assignment: CDR1 MNHEY and CDR2 SVGAGI. This CDR3 has 13 amino acids. J was trimmed by 7 bases and V by 9 bases; bases with no gene match: 9. The CDR3 DNA reads as TGTGCCAGTCGACCGGGACAGGGTTGGACCCAGTACTTC. This sequence encodes CASRPGQGWTQYF.

This sequence joins TRBV7-2 and TRBJ2-1; tentative D call: TRBD2 (6 bases). This CDR3 region has 15 residues. Germline CDR1 reads SGHTA; CDR2 reads FQGNSA. The V and J ends lost 4 bases and 0 bases respectively, with 10 bases between them. The CDR3 DNA sequence: TGTGCCAGCAGCTCGGGAGTTCTCTCCTACAATGAGCAGTTCTTC. Translated: CASSSGVLSYNEQFF.

V is TRBV4-3 and J is TRBJ2-1, with TRBD2 matching over 7 bases. Germline V CDR1 and CDR2: LGHNA, YSLEER. Trimming at V came to 0 bases and at J to 5 bases, leaving 10 bases not matched to a gene. This CDR3 is 17 amino acids long. CDR3 DNA sequence: TGCGCCAGCAGCCAAGATAGGGTGCGGGAGCTAGACAATGAGCAGTTCTTC. Protein product: CASSQDRVRELDNEQFF.

This chain connects TRBV6-1 to TRBJ1-4; unclear D gene. Germline lookup yields CDR1 MNHNS and CDR2 SASEGT. V lost 5 bases to trimming and J lost 0 bases, with 10 bases between them. The CDR3 loop spans 15 amino acids. CDR3 residues: CASSPESATNEKLFF. The DNA for the CDR3 is TGTGCCAGCAGTCCGGAGTCAGCAACTAATGAAAAACTGTTTTTT.

The J gene is TRBJ2-2, the V gene TRBV7-2; 7 bases line up with TRBD2. This CDR3 is built from 17 residues. Germline V CDR1 and CDR2: SGHTA, FQGNSA. V shed 2 bases, J shed 1 base, and the junction held 7 bases outside the gene matches. The CDR3 spells CASSLFRASGNTGELFF. For the CDR3, the DNA is TGTGCCAGCAGCTTATTCCGGGCTAGCGGGAACACCGGGGAGCTGTTTTTT.

V gene TRBV3-1 combines with J gene TRBJ2-7; TRBD1 aligns across 8 bases. Trimming cost V 4 bases and J 5 bases; bases outside gene matches: 16. CDR1 is LGHDT and CDR2 is YNNKEL in the germline V gene (reference sequence). This CDR3 region has 17 residues. In nucleotides, the CDR3 is TGTGCCAGCAGCCCAACCCCCCTGGACAGGGAGGAAGACGAGCAGTACTTC. This encodes CASSPTPLDREEDEQYF.

Details on this clonotype: The junction departs from the called germline gene at one end, perhaps through a read error. The chain couples TRBV5-1 to TRBJ2-5; 7 nucleotides align to TRBD2. Germline CDR1 SGHRS, CDR2 YFSETQ. There are 14 residues in the CDR3. CDR3 protein: CAGSLAGGYETQYF. The CDR3, as DNA: TGCGCCGGCAGCTTAGCGGGTGGGTACGAGACCCAGTACTTC.

The chain employs TRBV19 and TRBJ2-7, with D maybe TRBD2 (6 bases). Germline values: CDR1 LNHDA, CDR2 SQIVND (reference sequence). The CDR3 is made up of 12 amino acids. Trimming took off 3 bases at V and 4 bases at J, with 7 bases between the two ends. CDR3: CASSMRGYEQYF. In DNA, the CDR3 is TGTGCCAGTAGTATGCGGGGATACGAGCAGTACTTC.

This clonotype was seen a handful of times. J is TRBJ2-7 and V is TRBV27; D unresolved. The CDR3 is 13 amino acids. The V end was cut by 3 bases, the J end by 3 bases, with 9 bases between. The germline V gene has CDR1 MNHEY and CDR2 SMNVEV (reference sequence). The CDR3 loop reads CASSLSAYYEQYF. Here the CDR3 DNA reads TGTGCCAGCAGTTTGTCAGCCTACTACGAGCAGTACTTC.

This chain connects TRBV12-3 or TRBV12-4 to TRBJ2-5; D is unresolved. The CDR3 is 14 residues long. V was shortened by 4 bases and J by 2 bases, with 11 bases between the two germline ends. CDR3 protein: CASSSSDGQETQYF. For the CDR3, the DNA is TGTGCCAGCAGTTCGTCCGACGGGCAAGAGACCCAGTACTTC.

The chain recombines TRBV9 with TRBJ2-1; D is ambiguous. The CDR3 loop spans 14 amino acids. V dropped 2 bases and J dropped 0 bases, with 6 bases sitting between them. The germline V gene has CDR1 SGDLS and CDR2 YYNGEE. The CDR3 bases are TGTGCCAGCAGCGTCCAGAGCTCCTACAATGAGCAGTTCTTC. Translation gives CASSVQSSYNEQFF. Filled out from reference TRBV9 and TRBJ2-1, the complete variable domain reads DSGVTQTPKHLITATGQRVTLRCSPRSGDLSVYWYQQSLDQGLQFLIQYYNGEERAKGNILERFSAQQFPDLHSELNLSSLELGDSALYFCASSVQSSYNEQFFGPGTRLTVL.

The chain combines TRBV7-9 with TRBJ2-5, with TRBD1 as a possible D gene (7 bases). Germline V gene sequence: CDR1 SEHNR, CDR2 FQNEAQ (reference sequence). Deletions cut 5 bases from V and 5 bases from J, with 21 bases between. This CDR3 is built from 16 residues. The DNA for the CDR3 is TGTGCCAGCAGCCCCCAGACAGGGAGGTTAAGGGAGACCCAGTACTTC. Its protein product is CASSPQTGRLRETQYF. The whole variable domain, filled in from reference TRBV7-9 and TRBJ2-5, reads DTGVSQNPRHKITKRGQNVTFRCDPISEHNRLYWYRQTLGQGPEFLTYFQNEAQLEKSRLLSDRFSAERPKGSFSTLEIQRTEQGDSAMYLCASSPQTGRLRETQYFGPGTRLLVL.

The chain joins TRBV9 to TRBJ2-1; the D gene is possibly TRBD1 (5 bases). This CDR3 region has 15 residues. The germline V and J ends were trimmed by 0 bases and 9 bases, with 16 bases remaining between them. Germline CDR1 and CDR2: SGDLS and YYNGEE. The CDR3 sequence is CASSVDLGLNLEQFF. DNA for the CDR3: TGTGCCAGCAGCGTAGATTTGGGGCTTAACCTTGAGCAGTTCTTC.

This rearrangement joins TRBV9 to TRBJ2-1; the match to TRBD1 covers 10 bases. The CDR3 runs 13 residues. Unmatched junction bases numbered 1, after V lost 0 bases and J lost 10 bases. Germline loops: CDR1 SGDLS, CDR2 YYNGEE. This chain's CDR3 is CASSVGQGAEQFF. The CDR3 DNA sequence: TGTGCCAGCAGCGTAGGACAGGGGGCCGAGCAGTTCTTC.

With regard to this clonotype: At one end, the junction sequence differs from germline, possibly due to a read error. The chain uses TRBV7-2 and TRBJ2-3; perhaps TRBD2 as D (5 bases). This CDR3 is 12 amino acids long. Germline loops: CDR1 SGHTA, CDR2 FQGNSA. The CDR3 nucleotides read TGTGCCAGCAGCCTAGCTAAGTATACGCAGTATTTT. Translating gives CASSLAKYTQYF.